This T cell receptor beta chain was captured by sequencing in a study of T-cell reconstitution after alpha-beta-depleted transplantation in children (dated by TCRdb to the mid-2010s). General notes on the study: The study quantitatively tracked T-cell immune reconstitution after TCRalphabeta/CD19-depleted allogeneic hematopoietic cell transplantation in children using TCR repertoire profiling.

V is clipped by 2 bases and J by 1 base, and the sequence between their germline boundaries is 8 bases long. The CDR3 holds 14 amino acids from the cysteine to the phenylalanine. The kept DNA is CDR3 alone, 42 bases in frame from the first base. In the germline V gene, CDR1 corresponds to MNHEY and CDR2 to SVGAGI. The library was obtained by PCR. Sequencing instrument: Illumina HiSeq 2500. To normalize quantification of the TCRbeta repertoire, the TCR libraries were built with molecular barcoding that relied on unique molecular identifiers. The public sequencing data were trimmed at Q25 with fastp and processed into clonotypes with MiXCR by TCRdb, which kept only in-frame beta chains. Every entry covers one CDR3 protein and lists the most common genes and DNA from its rows. The sample table contains some 200,000 distinct CDR3 sequences; only one count was recorded for about 15% of them. The ten largest clones take up less than 15% of the sample.

This clonotype was counted at least ten times. What this receptor recognizes is not known. Base qualities are not at hand, and no much larger clone is one base apart. Sequencing used PBMCs from the stem cell graft donor, obtained from the stem cell graft. The chain employs TRBV6-5 and TRBJ1-1; the D gene cannot be named for sure. This TCR was sampled from a human donor who donated a stem cell graft to a child with acute lymphoblastic leukemia. The DNA is as follows: TGTGCCAGCAGTTACAGGGTCCAGAACACTGAAGCTTTCTTT. Its coded protein is CASSYRVQNTEAFF.